Below are 23 T cell receptor beta chains sequenced from a single sample in a study of T cell changes during pregnancy in multiple sclerosis. Generated by immunoSEQ multiplex PCR, the TCRdb table keeps only in-frame clones and is missing some. Among approximately 32,000 clones listed, roughly 87% were seen once. The sequencing here drew on CD8+ T cells from peripheral blood mononuclear cells, taken in the second trimester of pregnancy. Receptors originate from a female donor with multiple sclerosis, enrolled in a pregnancy study.

The chain combines TRBV7-6 with TRBJ2-1; D possibly corresponds to TRBD2 (6 bases). From germline, CDR1 is SGHVS and CDR2 FNYEAQ. Trimming took 2 bases from V and 9 from J, leaving 14 bases between them. The CDR3 loop spans 14 amino acids. CDR3 sequence reads: CASSLSRERGEQFF. CDR3 nucleotide sequence: TGTGCCAGCAGCTTATCTCGGGAGAGGGGTGAGCAGTTCTTC.

This clone was counted only a few times. The chain links TRBV6-5 to TRBJ2-7; 7 bases are shared with TRBD2. Germline V lookup: CDR1 MNHEY, CDR2 SVGAGI. The CDR3 contains 14 residues. V gave up 5 bases and J gave up 3 bases; unmatched junction bases: 7. This chain's CDR3 is CASSPVGGGYEQYF. CDR3 sequence (DNA): TGTGCCAGCAGTCCAGTGGGGGGGGGCTACGAGCAGTACTTC.

V and J are TRBV7-6 and TRBJ1-2; a weak D match, TRBD1 (5 bases). CDR1 and CDR2 (germline): SGHVS, FNYEAQ. The CDR3 contains 18 residues. Trimming took 1 base from V and 2 from J, leaving 20 bases between them. The CDR3 sequence: CASSLVPGGVGTNYGYTF. DNA of the CDR3: TGTGCCAGCAGCTTAGTACCGGGCGGGGTGGGGACCAACTATGGCTACACCTTC.

The rearrangement joins TRBV19 to TRBJ2-4; no reliable D call. The CDR3 is 17 residues long. Trimming shortened V by 4 bases and J by 0 bases, and 16 bases separated the two germline ends. CDR1 and CDR2 from the germline V gene are LNHDA and SQIVND (reference sequence). The CDR3 spells CASSTKTSMLAKNIQYF. In DNA form, the CDR3 reads TGTGCCAGTAGTACGAAGACATCAATGCTAGCCAAAAACATTCAGTACTTC.

This chain uses TRBV6-4 with TRBJ2-3, with D perhaps TRBD1 (5 bases). The CDR3 is 16 amino acids. Germline V lookup: CDR1 MRHNA, CDR2 SNTAGT. V was pared by 3 bases and J by 0 bases, with 13 bases between. The CDR3 coding sequence is TGTGCCAGCAGTGAGACAGCCGAACCTAGCACAGATACGCAGTATTTT. It specifies CASSETAEPSTDTQYF.

A single count supports this clone. This chain links TRBV9 with TRBJ1-3; D unclear. From germline, CDR1 is SGDLS and CDR2 YYNGEE. V was clipped by 3 bases and J by 2 bases, with 6 bases between them. The CDR3 covers 13 residues. Here the CDR3 DNA reads TGTGCCAGCAGCGGGAGGACTGGAAACACCATATATTTT. Translating it yields CASSGRTGNTIYF.

V gene TRBV5-1 combines with J gene TRBJ1-2; 9 bases line up with TRBD1. Germline CDR1 and CDR2: SGHRS and YFSETQ. The V and J ends lost 2 bases and 3 bases, in that order; junction bases with no gene match: 5. The CDR3 spans 15 residues. CDR3 sequence (DNA): TGCGCCAGCAGCTTTTGGACAGGGGAGGACTATGGCTACACCTTC. Residues: CASSFWTGEDYGYTF.

The chain combines TRBV29-1 with TRBJ1-2; no clear D. With 4 bases removed from V and 3 bases from J, the gap between germline ends came to 9 bases. CDR1 and CDR2 (germline): SQVTM, ANQGSEA. CDR3 length equals 12 residues. CDR3 protein: CSVARRDYGYTF. CDR3 sequence (DNA): TGCAGCGTTGCCCGGAGAGACTATGGCTACACCTTC.

This clone has a handful of counts. J is TRBJ1-1 and V is TRBV9, with 8 positions matching TRBD1. Trimming cost V 4 bases and J 2 bases; bases outside gene matches: 13. Germline CDR1 reads SGDLS; CDR2 reads YYNGEE. The length of the CDR3 is 17 residues. The DNA for the CDR3 is TGTGCCAGCAGCCGTACTAGTAGGACAGGGCCAAACACTGAAGCTTTCTTT. It is translated as CASSRTSRTGPNTEAFF. Looking up the rest from reference TRBV9 and TRBJ1-1 gives the full variable domain: DSGVTQTPKHLITATGQRVTLRCSPRSGDLSVYWYQQSLDQGLQFLIQYYNGEERAKGNILERFSAQQFPDLHSELNLSSLELGDSALYFCASSRTSRTGPNTEAFFGQGTRLTVV.

The chain is built from TRBV5-6 and TRBJ2-3; D possibly corresponds to TRBD2 (5 bases). The CDR3 contains 15 residues. The germline V gene has CDR1 SGHDT and CDR2 YYEEEE. V was pared by 4 bases and J by 5 bases, with 17 bases between. CDR3 nucleotides: TGTGCCAGCAGCCCGCGGGTCAGACTACAAGATACGCAGTATTTT. This codes for CASSPRVRLQDTQYF.

The chain combines TRBV6-5 with TRBJ2-3; D is ambiguous. The V and J ends lost 5 bases and 1 base respectively, with 7 bases between them. The CDR3 runs to 13 residues. The germline V gene encodes CDR1 MNHEY and CDR2 SVGAGI. CDR3 amino acids: CASSPFGTDTQYF. CDR3 nucleotides: TGTGCCAGCAGTCCGTTCGGCACAGATACGCAGTATTTT.

The rearrangement uses TRBV9 and TRBJ2-1; 11 nucleotides line up with TRBD2. V trimming: 5 bases; J trimming: 6 bases; junction bases outside the gene matches: 4. CDR1 and CDR2 from the germline V gene are SGDLS and YYNGEE. The CDR3 totals 14 residues. CDR3 in DNA: TGTGCCAGCAGTACTAGCGGGAGTTTCAATGAGCAGTTCTTC. As protein: CASSTSGSFNEQFF.

The chain carries TRBV28 and TRBJ2-7, with D perhaps TRBD1 (6 bases). The CDR3 runs to 13 residues. Germline V gene sequence: CDR1 MDHEN, CDR2 SYDVKM. The ends were cut back, 7 bases at V and 3 bases at J, with 13 bases in the middle. CDR3 nucleotide sequence: TGTGCCAGCACAGACAGGCCAGTCTACGAGCAGTACTTC. Its protein is CASTDRPVYEQYF.

The chain is built from TRBV15 and TRBJ2-7, with D possibly being TRBD1 (6 bases). The ends were cut back, 0 bases at V and 0 bases at J, with 9 bases in the middle. CDR3 length equals 15 residues. Germline CDR1 is LNHNV and CDR2 is YYDKDF (reference sequence). The CDR3 bases are TGTGCCACCAGCAGAGATGAGGGGGACTCCTACGAGCAGTACTTC. Protein sequence: CATSRDEGDSYEQYF.

The CDR3 DNA follows: TGCAGCGTGGAGGGGGGACAGGACGGTGGGGGCTACACCTTC. This gives the protein CSVEGGQDGGGYTF. This chain joins TRBV29-1 and TRBJ1-2; TRBD1 matches at 8 bases. CDR1 and CDR2 (germline): SQVTM, ANQGSEA. CDR3 length equals 14 residues. V gave up 6 bases and J gave up 8 bases; unmatched junction bases: 14.

The sample holds one count of this clone. V usage is TRBV28 and J usage is TRBJ2-1; TRBD1 aligns across 7 bases. The germline V gene encodes CDR1 MDHEN and CDR2 SYDVKM. The CDR3 extends over 11 amino acids. The ends lost 6 bases at V and 9 bases at J; junction bases unmatched: 2. The CDR3 reads CASRSGGEQFF. In DNA, the CDR3 is TGTGCCAGCAGATCAGGGGGTGAGCAGTTCTTC.

The chain is built from TRBV9 and TRBJ1-3, with 7 nucleotides matching TRBD1. Germline assignment: CDR1 SGDLS and CDR2 YYNGEE. Germline trimming cut 4 bases from V and 0 bases from J; bases unmatched to any gene: 7. This CDR3 spans 16 amino acids. The DNA for the CDR3 is TGTGCCAGCAGCACCAGGGGGTTCGGCTCTGGAAACACCATATATTTT. Translating gives CASSTRGFGSGNTIYF.

This chain uses TRBV27 with TRBJ1-3; D is uncertain. CDR1 MNHEY and CDR2 SMNVEV come from the germline V gene (reference sequence). CDR3 length: 19 residues. Trimming shortened V by 6 bases and J by 0 bases, and 24 bases separated the two germline ends. CDR3 bases: TGTGCCAGCAGCCCGGCCACTTCGACTCGAACCTTCTCTGGAAACACCATATATTTT. Protein: CASSPATSTRTFSGNTIYF.

The chain links TRBV11-2 to TRBJ2-1, with 10 positions matching TRBD2. CDR3 length: 15 residues. The V gene end was trimmed by 3 bases and the J gene end by 8 bases; junction bases not matched to a gene: 7. Germline V gene sequence: CDR1 SGHAT, CDR2 FQNNGV. This CDR3 is CASSLLSGRVHEQFF. In DNA form, the CDR3 reads TGTGCCAGCAGCTTGTTAAGCGGGAGGGTGCATGAGCAGTTCTTC.

This chain joins TRBV7-9 and TRBJ1-3; D is possibly TRBD1 (5 bases). This CDR3 is built from 15 residues. V shed 2 bases and J shed 4 bases, with 12 bases lying between them. Germline V gene sequence: CDR1 SEHNR, CDR2 FQNEAQ (reference sequence). The CDR3 nucleotides are TGTGCCAGCAGCTTACGGGGGTCGGGGGGAAACACCATATATTTT. Translating gives CASSLRGSGGNTIYF.

The V call is TRBV13, the J call TRBJ2-7; D ambiguous. The CDR3 sequence is 12 residues long. The ends were cut back, 5 bases at V and 1 base at J, with 6 bases in the middle. Germline CDR1 PRHDT, CDR2 FYEKMQ (reference sequence). The CDR3 DNA sequence: TGTGCCAGCAGCCTCCGGTCCTACGAGCAGTACTTC. It encodes CASSLRSYEQYF. Full variable domain (missing parts from reference TRBV13 and TRBJ2-7): AAGVIQSPRHLIKEKRETATLKCYPIPRHDTVYWYQQGPGQDPQFLISFYEKMQSDKGSIPDRFSAQQFSDYHSELNMSSLELGDSALYFCASSLRSYEQYFGPGTRLTVT.

The chain recombines TRBV6-1 with TRBJ1-6, with a possible D match to TRBD1 (5 bases). From germline, CDR1 is MNHNS and CDR2 SASEGT. The CDR3 runs to 13 residues. V gave up 11 bases and J gave up 7 bases, with 15 bases separating them. CDR3 residues: CAGGGTENSPLHF. CDR3 in DNA: TGTGCCGGAGGAGGGACGGAGAATTCACCCCTCCACTTT.

The V and J genes are TRBV6-1 and TRBJ2-3; 8 bases are shared with TRBD1. V lost 7 bases, J lost 4 bases, and 10 bases stayed unmatched. Germline V lookup: CDR1 MNHNS, CDR2 SASEGT. The CDR3 covers 15 residues. CDR3 sequence (DNA): TGTGCCAGCACCCGAGGCGCAGGGGGCCCAGATACGCAGTATTTT. Translation: CASTRGAGGPDTQYF.